This T cell receptor beta chain was captured in a study of monozygotic twins with inflammatory bowel disease. Whole-study findings and limits: Compared with healthy twins, IBD patients shared fewer clonotypes with others, especially with disease activity. Results did not support any single strong IBD-associated signal or clonotype.

Turning to this clonotype: Its antigen is unidentified.

Eight separate reactions per sample served to make cDNA. TCRdb re-called the 5' RACE reads; every CDR3 protein appears as one record, without DNA. The sample table sets out about 380,000 distinct CDR3 sequences. This CDR3 comprises 12 residues. Germline V gene data show CDR1 as SQVTM and CDR2 as ANQGSEA. After skipping T cell sorting, the authors isolated total RNA from whole blood. The TCR originated in a human donor with ulcerative colitis or Crohn's disease, or a healthy co-twin of an affected twin (not recorded which). Specimen: blood. This chain joins TRBV29-1 and TRBJ1-5. CDR3 amino acids: CSVGLRDQPQHF.